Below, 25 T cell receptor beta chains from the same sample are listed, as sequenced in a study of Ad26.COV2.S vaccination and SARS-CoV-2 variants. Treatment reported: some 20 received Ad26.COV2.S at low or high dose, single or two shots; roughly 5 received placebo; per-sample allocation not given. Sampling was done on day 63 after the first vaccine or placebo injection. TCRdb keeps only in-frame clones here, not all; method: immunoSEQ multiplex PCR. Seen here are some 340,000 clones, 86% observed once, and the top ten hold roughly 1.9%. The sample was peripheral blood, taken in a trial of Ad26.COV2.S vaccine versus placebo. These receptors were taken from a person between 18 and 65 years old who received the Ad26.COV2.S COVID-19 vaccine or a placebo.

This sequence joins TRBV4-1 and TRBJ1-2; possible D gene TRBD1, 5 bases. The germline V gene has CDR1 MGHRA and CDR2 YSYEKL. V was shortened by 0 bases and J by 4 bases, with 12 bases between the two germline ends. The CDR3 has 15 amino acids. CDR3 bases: TGCGCCAGCAGCCAAGATTCTGGGGGAGTCTATGGCTACACCTTC. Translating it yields CASSQDSGGVYGYTF.

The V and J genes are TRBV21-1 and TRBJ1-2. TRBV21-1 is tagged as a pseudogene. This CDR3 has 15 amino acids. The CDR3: CASSTPPDPTYGYTF. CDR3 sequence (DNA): TGTGCCAGCAGCACCCCCCCGGACCCTACCTATGGCTACACCTTC.

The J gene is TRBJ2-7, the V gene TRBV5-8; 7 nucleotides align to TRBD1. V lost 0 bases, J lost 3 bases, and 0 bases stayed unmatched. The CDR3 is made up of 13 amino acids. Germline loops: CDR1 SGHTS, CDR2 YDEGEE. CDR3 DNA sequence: TGTGCCAGCAGCTTGGACAGGGGCTACGAGCAGTACTTC. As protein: CASSLDRGYEQYF.

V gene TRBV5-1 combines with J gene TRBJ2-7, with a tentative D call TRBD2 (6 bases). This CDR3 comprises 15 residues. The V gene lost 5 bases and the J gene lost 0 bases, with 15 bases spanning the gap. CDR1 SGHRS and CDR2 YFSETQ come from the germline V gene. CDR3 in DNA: TGCGCCAGCAGGACCTTCGGGGGACCCTCCTACGAGCAGTACTTC. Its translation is CASRTFGGPSYEQYF.

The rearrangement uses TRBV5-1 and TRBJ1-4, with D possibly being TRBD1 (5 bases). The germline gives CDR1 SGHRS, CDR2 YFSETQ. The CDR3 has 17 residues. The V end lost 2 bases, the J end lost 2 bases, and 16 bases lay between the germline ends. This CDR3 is CASSLSNRPGTNEKLFF. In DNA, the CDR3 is TGCGCCAGCAGCTTATCGAACAGGCCGGGGACTAATGAAAAACTGTTTTTT.

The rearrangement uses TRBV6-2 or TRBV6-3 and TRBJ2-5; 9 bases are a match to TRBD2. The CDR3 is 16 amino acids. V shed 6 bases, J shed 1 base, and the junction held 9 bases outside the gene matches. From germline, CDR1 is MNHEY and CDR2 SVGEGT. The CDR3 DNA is TGTGCCAGCAGCCCCGAGCGGGGGGCAAGCCAAGAGACCCAGTACTTC. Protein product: CASSPERGASQETQYF.

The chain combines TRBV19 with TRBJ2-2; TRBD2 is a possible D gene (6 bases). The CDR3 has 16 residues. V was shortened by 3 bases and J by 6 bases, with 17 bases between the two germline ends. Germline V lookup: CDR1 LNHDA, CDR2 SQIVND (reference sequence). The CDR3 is CASSIQASVPSGELFF. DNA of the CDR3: TGTGCCAGTAGTATTCAGGCTAGCGTACCGTCCGGGGAGCTGTTTTTT.

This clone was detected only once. CDR3 DNA: TGTGCCATCAGTGAGTCTAAGGGTCCAGGGAAGACATACACCGGGGAGCTGTTTTTT. Its protein is CAISESKGPGKTYTGELFF. The chain carries TRBV10-3 and TRBJ2-2; possible D gene TRBD1, 5 bases. V was clipped by 0 bases and J by 3 bases, with 20 bases between them. In germline, CDR1 is ENHRY, CDR2 SYGVKD. The CDR3 spans 19 residues.

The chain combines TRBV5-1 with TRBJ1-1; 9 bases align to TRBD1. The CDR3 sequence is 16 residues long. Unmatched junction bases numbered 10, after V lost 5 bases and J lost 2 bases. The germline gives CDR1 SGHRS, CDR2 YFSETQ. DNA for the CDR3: TGCGCCAGCAGGGAGATCTACAGGGGGCGTAACACTGAAGCTTTCTTT. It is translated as CASREIYRGRNTEAFF.

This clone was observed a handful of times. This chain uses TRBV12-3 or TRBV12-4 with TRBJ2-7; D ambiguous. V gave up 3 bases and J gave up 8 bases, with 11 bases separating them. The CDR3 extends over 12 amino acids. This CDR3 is CASSFGLAQQYF. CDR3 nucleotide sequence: TGTGCCAGCAGTTTCGGGCTCGCGCAGCAGTACTTC.

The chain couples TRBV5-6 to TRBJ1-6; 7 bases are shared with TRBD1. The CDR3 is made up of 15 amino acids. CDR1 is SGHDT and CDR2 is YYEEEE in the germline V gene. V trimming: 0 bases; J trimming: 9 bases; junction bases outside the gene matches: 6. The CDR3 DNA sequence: TGTGCCAGCAGCTTGGGAACAGGGGTGAGTTCACCCCTCCACTTT. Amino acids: CASSLGTGVSSPLHF.

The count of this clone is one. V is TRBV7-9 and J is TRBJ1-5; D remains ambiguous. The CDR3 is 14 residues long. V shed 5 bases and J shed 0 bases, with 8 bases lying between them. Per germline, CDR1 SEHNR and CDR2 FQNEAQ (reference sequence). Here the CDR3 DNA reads TGTGCCAGCAGCCCAAGCGTTAGCAATCAGCCCCAGCATTTT. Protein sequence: CASSPSVSNQPQHF.

The CDR3 bases are TGTGCCAGCAGCGTAAATCGGGAGGGCGGCTACACCTTC. Amino acid sequence: CASSVNREGGYTF. The rearrangement uses TRBV9 and TRBJ1-2; unclear D gene. The germline V and J ends were trimmed by 1 base and 8 bases, with 12 bases remaining between them. This CDR3 spans 13 amino acids. Looked up from germline, CDR1 is SGDLS and CDR2 is YYNGEE.

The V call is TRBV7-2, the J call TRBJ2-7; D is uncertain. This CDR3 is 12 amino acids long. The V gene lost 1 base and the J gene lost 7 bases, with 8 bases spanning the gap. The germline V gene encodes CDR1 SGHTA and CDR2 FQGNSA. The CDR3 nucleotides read TGTGCCAGCAGCTTAGAACGATTTGAGCAGTACTTC. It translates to CASSLERFEQYF.

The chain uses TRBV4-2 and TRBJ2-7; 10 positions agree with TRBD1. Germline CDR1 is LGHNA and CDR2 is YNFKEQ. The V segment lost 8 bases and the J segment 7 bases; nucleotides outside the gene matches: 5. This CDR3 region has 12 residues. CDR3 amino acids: CASGQGVREQYF. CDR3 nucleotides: TGTGCCAGCGGACAGGGGGTAAGGGAGCAGTACTTC.

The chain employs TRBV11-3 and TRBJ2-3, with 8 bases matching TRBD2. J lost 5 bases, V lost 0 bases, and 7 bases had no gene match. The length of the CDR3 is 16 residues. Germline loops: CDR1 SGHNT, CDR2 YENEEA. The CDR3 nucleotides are TGTGCCAGCAGCTTAGATCGAACGGGGGGGAAAGATACGCAGTATTTT. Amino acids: CASSLDRTGGKDTQYF.

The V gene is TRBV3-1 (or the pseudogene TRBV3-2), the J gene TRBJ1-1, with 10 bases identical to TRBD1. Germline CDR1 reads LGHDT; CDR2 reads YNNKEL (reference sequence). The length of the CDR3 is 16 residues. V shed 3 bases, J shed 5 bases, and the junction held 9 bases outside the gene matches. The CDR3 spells CASSQERGTGVTEAFF. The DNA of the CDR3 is TGTGCCAGCAGCCAGGAAAGAGGGACAGGGGTTACTGAAGCTTTCTTT.

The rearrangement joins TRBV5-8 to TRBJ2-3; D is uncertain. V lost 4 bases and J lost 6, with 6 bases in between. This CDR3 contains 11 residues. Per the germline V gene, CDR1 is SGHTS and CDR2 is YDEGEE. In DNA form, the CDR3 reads TGTGCCAGCAGCCGCCTGGATACGCAGTATTTT. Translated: CASSRLDTQYF.

The CDR3 bases are TGTGCCAGCAAAGGGGTGAACCAAGAGACCCAGTACTTC. The encoded protein is CASKGVNQETQYF. The chain couples TRBV5-4 to TRBJ2-5; weak D call: TRBD1 (5 bases). CDR1 and CDR2 (germline): SGHNT, YYREEE (reference sequence). With 6 bases removed from V and 0 bases from J, the gap between germline ends came to 9 bases. The CDR3 sequence is 13 residues long.

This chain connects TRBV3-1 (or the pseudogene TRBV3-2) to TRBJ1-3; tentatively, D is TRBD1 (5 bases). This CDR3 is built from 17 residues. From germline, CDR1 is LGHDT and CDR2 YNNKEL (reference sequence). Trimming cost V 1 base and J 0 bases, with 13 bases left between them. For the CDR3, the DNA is TGTGCCAGCAGCCAAGCCCGCCCAGGACACTCTGGAAACACCATATATTTT. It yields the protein CASSQARPGHSGNTIYF.

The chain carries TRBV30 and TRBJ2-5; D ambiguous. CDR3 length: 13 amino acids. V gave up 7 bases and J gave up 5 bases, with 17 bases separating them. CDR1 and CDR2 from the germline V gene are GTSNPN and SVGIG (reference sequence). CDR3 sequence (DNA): TGTGCCTTCTCCTCCCGGAAGAAGGAGACCCAGTACTTC. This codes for CAFSSRKKETQYF.

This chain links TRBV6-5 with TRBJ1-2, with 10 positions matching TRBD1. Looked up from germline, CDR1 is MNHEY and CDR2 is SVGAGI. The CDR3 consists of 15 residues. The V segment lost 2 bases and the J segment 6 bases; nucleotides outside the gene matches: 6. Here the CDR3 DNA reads TGTGCCAGCAGTTACCTAGCCGGGACAGGGGATGGCTACACCTTC. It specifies CASSYLAGTGDGYTF.

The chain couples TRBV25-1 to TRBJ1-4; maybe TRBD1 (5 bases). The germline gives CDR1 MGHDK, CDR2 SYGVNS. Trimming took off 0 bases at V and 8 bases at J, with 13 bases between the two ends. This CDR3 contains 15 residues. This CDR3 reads CASSEYGAAWEKLFF. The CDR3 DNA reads TGTGCCAGCAGTGAATACGGGGCAGCGTGGGAAAAACTGTTTTTT.

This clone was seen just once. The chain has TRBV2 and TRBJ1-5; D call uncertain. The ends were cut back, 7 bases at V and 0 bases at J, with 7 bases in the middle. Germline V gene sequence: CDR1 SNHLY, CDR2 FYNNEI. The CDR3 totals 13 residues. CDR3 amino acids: CASMADSNQPQHF. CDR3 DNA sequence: TGTGCCAGCATGGCAGATAGCAATCAGCCCCAGCATTTT.

In DNA, the CDR3 is TGTGCCAGTAGTATAAGGAGGAACCCTCAGCCCCAGCATTTT. Protein sequence: CASSIRRNPQPQHF. The gene calls are TRBV19 and TRBJ1-5; D unclear. In germline, CDR1 is LNHDA, CDR2 SQIVND (reference sequence). The CDR3 covers 14 residues. V lost 2 bases and J lost 6, with 11 bases in between.